This paragraph reports one T cell receptor (beta chain). Germline CDR1 is LNHDA and CDR2 is SQIVND (reference sequence). Trimming pared 5 bases from V and 4 bases from J, leaving 12 bases between. CDR3 size: 14 residues. Authors' data handling: The assay estimated nucleated cells by amplifying reference gene primers. Clones were sequenced by immunoSEQ multiplex PCR, and TCRdb holds only the in-frame ones, with some missing. V and J calls and clone size come straight from that table; D and trimming were deduced from the DNA. The data show about 250,000 clones, roughly 85% seen once. This record comes from a study of blood T cell repertoires in COVID-19.

The sample consisted of PBMCs or T cells enriched from blood (not recorded which). The V gene is TRBV19, the J gene TRBJ1-3; D unclear. The source of this sequence is a woman aged 45-65 years with acute COVID-19. The CDR3 DNA reads TGTGCCAGTAGTGCGACTTCTACGGGAAACACCATATATTTT. This translates into CASSATSTGNTIYF.